This T cell receptor (beta chain) was sequenced during a study of shared clonotypes between healthy human individuals. The CDR3 spans 16 residues. Losses at the gene ends were 3 bases for V and 6 bases for J; bases not matched to a gene: 8. Germline-derived CDR1 and CDR2 are WSHSY and SAAADI. Profiled with immunoSEQ multiplex PCR; TCRdb holds only in-frame clones, not every one. This sample has millions of clones, with more than 80% found just once. This clone was detected once. The sequenced sample consisted of naive CD4+ T cells from PBMCs. Subset described: CD45RA+ positively selected. The chain carries TRBV10-2 and TRBJ1-2, with 12 nucleotides matching TRBD1. The sequence came from a man aged 18 to 30 in good health. Some clones in this sample may be carry-over from other donors' samples. As DNA, the CDR3 is TGCGCCAGCAGTGACAGGGGACAGGGGGCGTTGGATGGCTACACCTTC. Translating it yields CASSDRGQGALDGYTF.